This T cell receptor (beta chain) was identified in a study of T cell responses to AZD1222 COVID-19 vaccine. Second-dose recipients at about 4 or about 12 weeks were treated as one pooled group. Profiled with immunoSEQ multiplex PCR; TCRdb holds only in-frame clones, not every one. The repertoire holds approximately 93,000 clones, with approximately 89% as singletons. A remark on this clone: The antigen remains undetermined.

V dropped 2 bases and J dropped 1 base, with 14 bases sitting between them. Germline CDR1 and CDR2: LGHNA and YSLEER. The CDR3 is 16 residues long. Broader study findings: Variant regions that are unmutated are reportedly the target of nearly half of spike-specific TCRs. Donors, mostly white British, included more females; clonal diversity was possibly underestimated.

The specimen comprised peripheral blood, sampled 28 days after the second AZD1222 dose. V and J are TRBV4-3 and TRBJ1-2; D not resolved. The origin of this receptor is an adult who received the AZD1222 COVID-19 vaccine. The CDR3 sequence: CASSQQAGSINYGYTF. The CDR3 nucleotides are TGCGCCAGCAGCCAACAGGCCGGGTCCATTAACTATGGCTACACCTTC.